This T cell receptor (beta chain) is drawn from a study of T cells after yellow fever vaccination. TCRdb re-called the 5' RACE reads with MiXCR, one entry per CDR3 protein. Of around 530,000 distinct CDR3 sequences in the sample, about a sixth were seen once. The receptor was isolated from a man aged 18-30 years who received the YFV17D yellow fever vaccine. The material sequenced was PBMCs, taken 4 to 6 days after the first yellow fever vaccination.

The CDR3 sequence is CASSEAGTRSNEQFF. The CDR3 coding sequence is TGTGCCAGCAGCGAGGCCGGGACTAGGTCGAATGAGCAGTTCTTC. The chain uses TRBV5-4 and TRBJ2-1; 8 nucleotides match TRBD2. Trimming removed 4 bases from V and 7 bases from J; junction bases left unmatched: 10. The germline gives CDR1 SGHNT, CDR2 YYREEE (reference sequence). The CDR3 loop spans 15 amino acids.